This T cell receptor (beta chain) was captured by sequencing in a study of blood T cell repertoires in COVID-19. Measured with immunoSEQ multiplex PCR; TCRdb has only the in-frame clones, and not every one. The sample holds about 320,000 clones, 90% to 95% seen once. Enrollees, about 18 to 100 years old, lived in approximately 25 US areas. With 6 bases removed from V and 6 bases from J, the gap between germline ends came to 12 bases. The CDR3 is 13 residues long. The rearrangement links TRBV12-3 or TRBV12-4 to TRBJ1-5; D perhaps matches TRBD1 (6 bases). The receptor was derived from a woman under 40 who had been exposed to COVID-19. The sample comprised PBMCs or T cells enriched from blood (not recorded which). The CDR3 DNA follows: TGTGCCAGCAGCCCTAGGGGGGGTCAGCCCCAGCATTTT. It is translated as CASSPRGGQPQHF.